This T cell receptor (beta chain) stems from a study of metastatic and nonmetastatic thyroid tumors. TCRdb recomputed clones from the PCR reads via MiXCR. The sample records over 25,000 clones, approximately 8% being singletons. The CDR3 is 14 residues long. The ends were cut back, 4 bases at V and 4 bases at J, with 14 bases in the middle. Looked up from germline, CDR1 is SGDLS and CDR2 is YYNGEE. No patient received treatment before thyroid surgery. This clone has at least ten counts. This sequence originates from a female donor with papillary thyroid cancer or a benign thyroid nodule (not recorded which). Some clones in this sample may be carry-over from other donors' samples. The chain combines TRBV9 with TRBJ2-5; D may be TRBD1 or TRBD2 (5 bases each). Sample: blood. The chain's CDR3 is CASSLLGRSETQYF. CDR3 DNA sequence: TGTGCCAGCAGCCTTCTGGGACGGTCAGAGACCCAGTACTTC.